This T cell receptor beta chain was sequenced for a study of vaccination effects on CD4 cells after COVID-19 (dated by TCRdb to 2022 to 2024). For the study in its entirety: Participants received two doses of either the BNT162b2 or the mRNA-1273 mRNA SARS-CoV-2 vaccine. Cultures from other donors in the study were sequenced with the Oncomine TCR Beta short-read assay on an Illumina iSeq 100. SARS-CoV-2 spike-specific CD4+ TCR repertoires were compared before and after mRNA vaccination in COVID-19 convalescent patients and in infection-naive vaccine recipients. A total of some eleven COVID-19 convalescent patients and a handful of SARS-CoV-2-naive healthy vaccine recipients were included in the full study. Beyond this particular receptor, the publication reports: Only a small number of convalescent patients were included, and no early post-infection timepoints were available, which limited the study. Among healthy vaccine recipients, nearly all vaccine-induced clones were SARS-CoV-2 mono-reactive, and only 1 of 255 was cross-reactive with common cold coronaviruses. Marked clonal contraction was observed in both infection-induced and vaccine-induced clones at late post-vaccination timepoints, consistent with waning T cell responses.

With respect to this clone: What antigen it recognizes has not been identified. Base quality data are lacking; no much larger clone is found one base away.

In the germline V gene, CDR1 corresponds to SGHRS and CDR2 to YFSETQ. Taken from cysteine to phenylalanine, the CDR3 has 14 residues. The entry retains the CDR3 DNA only, 42 bases that are in frame from base 1. V ends up 5 bases short and J 2 bases short, with an unmatched junction base count of 4. In the ViraFEST assay, PBMC were stimulated with viral peptide pools, and antigen-specific CD4+ T cell clonotypes were then identified by expansion using TCR sequencing. After roughly 11 days of culture, CD4+ T cells were isolated with the EasySep CD4+ T cell isolation kit. Healthy vaccine recipients had no prior SARS-CoV-2 infection, confirmed by negative nucleocapsid antibodies before and after vaccination. Around 2.1 million PBMC per well were cultured with about 9 ug/ml peptides in IMDM containing approximately 4.7% human AB serum, around 9.7 IU/ml IL-2 and gentamicin. On days 3 and 7, half of the culture medium was replaced with fresh IL-2-containing medium. Unless noted otherwise, every peptide stimulation condition was cultured in triplicate wells. PBMC were separated from whole blood using Ficoll-Paque Plus gradient centrifugation and were then either cryopreserved at -140C or used fresh. The spike proteins of SARS-CoV-2 and of the common cold coronaviruses HCoV-NL63, HCoV-OC43 and HCoV-229E were spanned by overlapping peptide pools. The QIAamp micro DNA kit was used to extract genomic DNA from the cultured CD4+ T cells.

Receptor libraries were prepared by the immunoSEQ multiplex PCR assay. DNA from the cultured, isolated CD4+ T cells was subjected to TCR beta CDR3 sequencing. As for the authors' bioinformatics: Non-productive TCR sequences were removed, reads were trimmed to the CDR3 region, and CDR3s of at least 7 amino acids were retained. Antigen-specific clonotypes were identified using the MANAFEST web app by comparison of expansion in peptide wells against reference cultures. For clones to be considered positive, expansion at FDR<0.05 versus reference and all other wells, an odds ratio above 5, and a frequency above 0.1% in two replicate wells were required. Cross-reactive clonotypes were defined as significantly expanded in SARS-CoV-2 spike wells and in at least one common cold coronavirus spike condition. CDR3 similarity was assessed by Levenshtein distance using the stringdist R package, and unrooted trees were constructed with ape in R 3.6.1. In its TCRdb copy, this immuneACCESS table keeps in-frame sequences only and misses some clones. Where compared with another copy, unresolved V genes explain less than half of these, and the others have no known cause. The D gene and trimming were derived from the DNA, and the V and J assignments and clone size from that table. Present in this sample are fewer than 55,000 clones, more than 75% of which were seen just once. Together, the top ten hold around 6% of the sample.

The clonotype originates from a human donor who received a COVID-19 vaccine. This specimen was CD4+ T cells from PBMCs cultured with HCoV-OC43 spike peptides, taken before COVID-19 vaccination. This specimen's cell subset or site label, interpreted: HCoV-OC43 spike overlapping peptide pool stimulation. The sequence joins TRBV5-1 to TRBJ1-1; 9 bases in the junction line up with TRBD1. The sequenced DNA is TGCGCCAGCAGGACAGGGGGAGGAAACACTGAAGCTTTCTTT. It is translated as CASRTGGGNTEAFF.